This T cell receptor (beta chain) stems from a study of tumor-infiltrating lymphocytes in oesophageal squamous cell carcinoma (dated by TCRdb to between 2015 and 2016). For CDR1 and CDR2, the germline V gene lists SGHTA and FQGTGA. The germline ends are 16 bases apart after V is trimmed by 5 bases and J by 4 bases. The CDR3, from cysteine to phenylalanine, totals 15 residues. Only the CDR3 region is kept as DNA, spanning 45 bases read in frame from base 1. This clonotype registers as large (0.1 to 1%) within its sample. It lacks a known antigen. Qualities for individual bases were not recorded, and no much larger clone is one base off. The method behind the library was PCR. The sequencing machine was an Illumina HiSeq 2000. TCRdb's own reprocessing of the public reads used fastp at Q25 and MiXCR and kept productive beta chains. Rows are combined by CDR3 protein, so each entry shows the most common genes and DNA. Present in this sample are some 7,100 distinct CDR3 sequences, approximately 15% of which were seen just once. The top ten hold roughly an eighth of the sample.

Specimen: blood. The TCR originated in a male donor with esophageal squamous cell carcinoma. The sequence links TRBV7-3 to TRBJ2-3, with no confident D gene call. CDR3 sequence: CASSLGSLPADTQYF. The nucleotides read TGTGCCAGCAGCCTAGGGTCCCTTCCAGCAGATACGCAGTATTTT.